This TCR beta chain was identified in a study of blood T cells in healthy people across ages. Together with a sample-barcoded 5' primer, a J-beta primer mix was included in a second PCR lasting about 7 to 11 cycles. Template switching added a 12-random-nucleotide identifier to every cDNA molecule. TCRdb recomputed calls from the 5' RACE reads with MiXCR, one row per CDR3 protein. The sample lists about 1.5 million distinct CDR3 sequences, 40% to 45% occurring once. Material for sequencing was blood. The TCR sequence derives from a young woman in good health.

CDR3 region: CASSLAVANSPLHF. In DNA form, the CDR3 reads TGTGCCAGCAGCTTAGCAGTGGCCAATTCACCCCTCCACTTT. The chain recombines TRBV7-6 with TRBJ1-6, with D unclear. Germline-derived CDR1 and CDR2 are SGHVS and FNYEAQ. Trimming removed 0 bases from V and 7 bases from J, with 7 bases in between. The CDR3 extends over 14 amino acids.